This T cell receptor beta chain was obtained from a study of blood T cell repertoires in COVID-19. TCRdb's table, derived via immunoSEQ multiplex PCR, lists solely in-frame clones and lacks some. Of some 180,000 clones listed, 80% to 90% are singletons. The Seattle patients, enrolled during active infection, were followed longitudinally. The junction had 13 bases not matched to a gene; V was cut back by 2 bases and J by 4 bases. Germline CDR1 is KGHSH and CDR2 is LQKENI. CDR3 length equals 19 residues. The chain carries TRBV18 and TRBJ2-6; 8 bases fit TRBD1. Sequenced sample: peripheral blood. This receptor was identified in a woman at least 80 years old with COVID-19, enrolled during active disease. The CDR3 DNA sequence: TGTGCCAGCTCACCAAGTCTTGACAGGGGAGGCTCCGGGGCCAACGTCCTGACTTTC. Its protein is CASSPSLDRGGSGANVLTF.